The 27 T cell receptor beta chains presented below share a single source sample, sequenced in a study of blood T cell repertoires in COVID-19. This table comes from immunoSEQ multiplex PCR, and its TCRdb copy is limited to in-frame clones, with some not included. The repertoire holds about 52,000 clones, with roughly 86% as singletons. Source material: peripheral blood. These TCRs come from a man older than 75 with active or convalescent COVID-19.

The genes are TRBV18 and TRBJ2-1, with 8 bases matching TRBD2. Germline V gene sequence: CDR1 KGHSH, CDR2 LQKENI. The CDR3 is made up of 16 amino acids. Trimming removed 0 bases from V and 0 bases from J; junction bases left unmatched: 1. The CDR3 coding sequence is TGTGCCAGCTCACCACCTAGCGGGGACTCCTACAATGAGCAGTTCTTC. Translating gives CASSPPSGDSYNEQFF.

The J gene is TRBJ1-1, the V gene TRBV28, with D possibly being TRBD1 (5 bases). The CDR3 contains 14 residues. CDR1 and CDR2 (germline): MDHEN, SYDVKM. V was cut by 11 bases and J by 4 bases, with 20 bases left in between. CDR3 bases: TGTGCCCTATCAGGGAGGGTAGGTGGCACTGAAGCTTTCTTT. Translating gives CALSGRVGGTEAFF.

This rearrangement joins TRBV6-5 to TRBJ2-7, with D perhaps matching TRBD1 (5 bases). The germline CDR1 and CDR2 sequences are MNHEY and SVGAGI. With 2 bases removed from V and 2 bases from J, the gap between germline ends came to 16 bases. The CDR3 has 16 residues. The CDR3 DNA reads as TGTGCCAGCAGTTACGAAGGGGATGTAAGCCCCTACGAGCAGTACTTC. As protein: CASSYEGDVSPYEQYF.

The rearrangement links TRBV5-4 to TRBJ2-6; tentative D call: TRBD1 (6 bases). The length of the CDR3 is 17 residues. The V and J ends lost 3 bases and 2 bases respectively, with 15 bases between them. CDR1 SGHNT and CDR2 YYREEE come from the germline V gene (reference sequence). The CDR3 loop is CASSWGQGLTGANVLTF. CDR3 in DNA: TGTGCCAGCAGCTGGGGGCAGGGTCTTACTGGGGCCAACGTCCTGACTTTC.

J is TRBJ2-7 and V is TRBV29-1; D perhaps matches TRBD1 (5 bases). Germline V gene lookup returns CDR1 SQVTM and CDR2 ANQGSEA. V was clipped by 5 bases and J by 3 bases, with 11 bases between them. CDR3 length equals 12 residues. This CDR3 reads CSVQPTDYEQYF. The CDR3 DNA reads TGCAGCGTTCAACCGACAGACTACGAGCAGTACTTC.

This chain links TRBV28 with TRBJ1-1, with 9 bases lining up with TRBD1. The CDR3 extends over 16 amino acids. Germline trimming cut 5 bases from V and 1 base from J; bases unmatched to any gene: 8. In germline, CDR1 is MDHEN, CDR2 SYDVKM. Written as DNA, the CDR3 is TGTGCCAGCAGTACCACGCGGACAGGGGAGAACACTGAAGCTTTCTTT. Protein sequence: CASSTTRTGENTEAFF.

This clone was counted between two and nine times. The rearrangement joins TRBV27 to TRBJ1-1, with D perhaps matching TRBD1 (5 bases). The CDR3 spans 13 residues. The V end was cut by 3 bases, the J end by 6 bases, with 11 bases between. CDR1 is MNHEY and CDR2 is SMNVEV in the germline V gene (reference sequence). The CDR3 is CASSFQGYAEAFF. The CDR3 DNA reads TGTGCCAGCAGTTTCCAGGGATACGCTGAAGCTTTCTTT.

This clone was recorded only once. The chain is built from TRBV5-1 and TRBJ2-2; tentative D call: TRBD1 (6 bases). This CDR3 has 15 amino acids. Germline V gives CDR1 SGHRS, CDR2 YFSETQ. The V end was cut by 2 bases, the J end by 6 bases, with 14 bases between. CDR3 nucleotides: TGCGCCAGCAGCTTAACAGGGATGGAGGCCGGGGAGCTGTTTTTT. Amino acids: CASSLTGMEAGELFF.

The chain links TRBV6-5 to TRBJ2-3, with D tentatively TRBD2 (5 bases). Germline values: CDR1 MNHEY, CDR2 SVGAGI. The CDR3 covers 14 residues. Trimming took off 5 bases at V and 4 bases at J, with 13 bases between the two ends. CDR3 in DNA: TGTGCCAGCAGTCCGGGGTTAGAAGCAGATACGCAGTATTTT. It encodes CASSPGLEADTQYF.

The CDR3 sequence is CASEWTGGEGYTF. The CDR3 DNA sequence: TGTGCCAGTGAGTGGACAGGAGGAGAAGGCTACACCTTC. The chain joins TRBV7-9 to TRBJ1-2; TRBD1 matches 7 bases. Germline assignment: CDR1 SEHNR and CDR2 FQNEAQ (reference sequence). The CDR3 has 13 amino acids. J lost 8 bases, V lost 9 bases, and 12 bases had no gene match. Full variable domain (outside the CDR3, taken from reference TRBV7-9 and TRBJ1-2): DTGVSQNPRHKITKRGQNVTFRCDPISEHNRLYWYRQTLGQGPEFLTYFQNEAQLEKSRLLSDRFSAERPKGSFSTLEIQRTEQGDSAMYLCASEWTGGEGYTFGSGTRLTVV.

This clone has only one observation. This chain joins TRBV5-1 and TRBJ1-4; unclear D gene. The CDR3 runs to 14 residues. Germline loops: CDR1 SGHRS, CDR2 YFSETQ. V lost 6 bases and J 2 bases, leaving 11 bases between the germline ends. CDR3 DNA sequence: TGCGCCAGCAAGAGGGAACCCACTAATGAAAAACTGTTTTTT. Protein: CASKREPTNEKLFF.

The rearrangement links TRBV11-2 to TRBJ1-5; 9 nucleotides align to TRBD1. Germline assignment: CDR1 SGHAT and CDR2 FQNNGV. V lost 5 bases and J lost 7; bases outside the gene matches: 9. The CDR3 loop spans 15 amino acids. CDR3 DNA sequence: TGTGCCAGCAGCCCAGGGGACAGGGTGGAACAGCCCCAGCATTTT. It encodes CASSPGDRVEQPQHF.

The chain couples TRBV30 to TRBJ1-6, with 9 bases that match TRBD1. J gave up 11 bases and V 3 bases, and 5 bases lay outside the gene matches. The CDR3 totals 13 residues. From germline, CDR1 is GTSNPN and CDR2 SVGIG (reference sequence). CDR3 DNA: TGTGCCTGGAGCGGACAGGGGATGGCACCCCTCCACTTT. Translated: CAWSGQGMAPLHF.

V and J are TRBV10-3 and TRBJ2-1; 8 nucleotides agree with TRBD2. Germline loops: CDR1 ENHRY, CDR2 SYGVKD. CDR3 size: 13 residues. With V trimmed by 7 bases and J by 5 bases, 4 bases remained unmatched. The DNA for the CDR3 is TGTGCCATCAACGGGAGGGTTAACAATGAGCAGTTCTTC. It translates to CAINGRVNNEQFF.

The genes are TRBV7-9 and TRBJ2-2, with TRBD2 matching 8 bases. The CDR3 extends over 17 amino acids. In germline, CDR1 is SEHNR, CDR2 FQNEAQ (reference sequence). V gave up 3 bases and J gave up 6 bases; unmatched junction bases: 12. The CDR3 DNA sequence: TGTGCCAGCAGCTTGACCCAGCGGGGGACAAGCCCCGGGGAGCTGTTTTTT. It translates to CASSLTQRGTSPGELFF.

V and J are TRBV27 and TRBJ2-1, with 9 bases lining up with TRBD2. Germline CDR1 reads MNHEY; CDR2 reads SMNVEV (reference sequence). The CDR3 has 17 residues. With 7 bases clipped from V and 5 bases from J, the junction kept 15 bases outside the gene matches. Here the CDR3 DNA reads TGTGCCAGCACCCCCCCTCGGCGGGGGGGCCGTGACAATGAGCAGTTCTTC. Its translation: CASTPPRRGGRDNEQFF.

The CDR3 DNA reads as TGTGCCACGTCCCCCGAGGGTGGGACTGAAGCTTTCTTT. This gives the protein CATSPEGGTEAFF. V usage is TRBV6-5 and J usage is TRBJ1-1; D gene uncertain. Between the trimmed V and J ends, which lost 10 bases and 5 bases, there was a span of 17 bases. Looked up from germline, CDR1 is MNHEY and CDR2 is SVGAGI. The CDR3 length is 13 residues.

The rearrangement uses TRBV12-3 or TRBV12-4 and TRBJ1-2, with D unresolved. There are 13 residues in the CDR3. Between the trimmed V and J ends, which lost 4 bases and 4 bases, there was a span of 10 bases. The CDR3 is CASSSDWSYGYTF. CDR3 DNA sequence: TGTGCCAGCAGTTCCGATTGGAGCTATGGCTACACCTTC.

V gene TRBV12-3 or TRBV12-4 combines with J gene TRBJ2-5; D may be TRBD1 (6 bases). The germline V and J ends were trimmed by 11 bases and 1 base, with 14 bases remaining between them. This CDR3 has 13 amino acids. The chain's CDR3 is CAVGRRGQETQYF. In nucleotides, the CDR3 is TGTGCCGTCGGCCGCAGGGGCCAAGAGACCCAGTACTTC.

V is TRBV25-1 and J is TRBJ2-5, with D possibly TRBD1 on 5 matching bases. From germline, CDR1 is MGHDK and CDR2 SYGVNS. The CDR3 is 15 amino acids. Between the trimmed V and J ends, which lost 1 base and 3 bases, there was a span of 12 bases. Here the CDR3 DNA reads TGTGCCAGCAGTGAATCTTTCAGGGTCGAAGAGACCCAGTACTTC. Translated: CASSESFRVEETQYF.

The chain couples TRBV5-6 to TRBJ2-7; 9 positions match TRBD1. The CDR3 sequence is 15 residues long. Germline V lookup: CDR1 SGHDT, CDR2 YYEEEE. Germline trimming cut 6 bases from V and 2 bases from J; bases unmatched to any gene: 9. The CDR3 sequence is CASNLPGTGTYEQYF. The CDR3 region has the DNA TGTGCCAGCAACCTACCCGGGACAGGGACCTACGAGCAGTACTTC.

The rearrangement uses TRBV7-2 and TRBJ2-2; D is perhaps TRBD2 (6 bases). The CDR3 totals 15 residues. Germline V gives CDR1 SGHTA, CDR2 FQGNSA. V was cut by 0 bases and J by 1 base, with 6 bases left in between. The CDR3 region is CASSLAGGNTGELFF. The CDR3 nucleotides are TGTGCCAGCAGCTTAGCGGGAGGGAACACCGGGGAGCTGTTTTTT.

This sequence joins TRBV28 and TRBJ2-2; 11 positions agree with TRBD1. Germline V gene data show CDR1 as MDHEN and CDR2 as SYDVKM. The CDR3 is 16 residues long. V was clipped by 4 bases and J by 6 bases; unmatched bases: 7. CDR3 bases: TGTGCCAGCAGTTCTCCACCGGGACAGGGGGCCGGGGAGCTGTTTTTT. As protein: CASSSPPGQGAGELFF.

V gene TRBV7-9 combines with J gene TRBJ1-6; tentatively, D is TRBD1 (5 bases). This CDR3 region has 14 residues. The germline gives CDR1 SEHNR, CDR2 FQNEAQ (reference sequence). Trimming took 2 bases from V and 7 from J, leaving 9 bases between them. The DNA for the CDR3 is TGTGCCAGCAGCTTATTAGGGGCCAATTCACCCCTCCACTTT. This sequence encodes CASSLLGANSPLHF.

In the case of this clone: The sample has other DNA sequences that encode this CDR3 too. V and J are TRBV5-1 and TRBJ2-5; TRBD2 agrees at 7 bases. The CDR3 is 15 amino acids. Germline V gene data show CDR1 as SGHRS and CDR2 as YFSETQ. V lost 0 bases, J lost 3 bases, and 5 bases stayed unmatched. The CDR3 DNA reads TGCGCCAGCAGCTTGGGCGGTCGGGGGGAAGAGACCCAGTACTTC. The encoded protein is CASSLGGRGEETQYF.

The gene calls are TRBV10-2 and TRBJ1-1; 10 bases match TRBD1. V dropped 6 bases and J dropped 7; count of bases not matched to a gene: 11. This CDR3 is built from 15 residues. Germline CDR1 and CDR2: WSHSY and SAAADI. CDR3 region: CASRTGGHLALEAFF. DNA for the CDR3: TGCGCCAGCAGGACAGGGGGCCATTTGGCGCTTGAAGCTTTCTTT.

The genes are TRBV5-1 and TRBJ2-1; TRBD1 matches at 9 bases. This CDR3 is 17 amino acids long. V dropped 4 bases and J dropped 4; count of bases not matched to a gene: 12. Germline CDR1 and CDR2: SGHRS and YFSETQ. The CDR3 protein is CASSLFTGTGPYNEQFF. Here the CDR3 DNA reads TGCGCCAGCAGCCTATTTACCGGGACAGGGCCATACAATGAGCAGTTCTTC.